This TCR beta chain emerged from a study of blood T cell repertoires in COVID-19. Study-wide context: The samples span acute and convalescent COVID-19 from the United States, Italy and Spain. The analysed material was cDNA or gDNA that came from T cells, B-cell-depleted T cells, or PBMCs.

As processed by the authors: Estimates of nucleated cell counts were drawn from the amplification of reference gene primers. This table comes from immunoSEQ multiplex PCR, and its TCRdb copy is limited to in-frame clones, with some not included. Clone size and V and J calls were adopted from that table, with D and trimming inferred from the DNA. Here the sample spans 25,000 to 35,000 clones, roughly 89% being singletons. Material for sequencing was peripheral blood. This TCR came from a man between 70 and 80 years old with active COVID-19.

CDR3 coding DNA: TGTGCCTGGGATCGAAGACAGGGCGGAGAGCAGTACTTC. Its translation is CAWDRRQGGEQYF. The rearrangement uses TRBV30 and TRBJ2-7; 7 bases match TRBD1. V trimming: 5 bases; J trimming: 7 bases; junction bases outside the gene matches: 11. Looked up from germline, CDR1 is GTSNPN and CDR2 is SVGIG (reference sequence). CDR3 length: 13 residues.